The rows below give T cell receptor beta chains drawn from one sample of a study of technical replicates of blood from several donors. The data were produced by immunoSEQ multiplex PCR, yet TCRdb's version contains in-frame clones alone and is incomplete. The repertoire holds more than 60,000 clones, with just under 90% as singletons. The sample comprised PBMCs. Source of these receptors: a human donor in good health. Some clones in this sample may be carry-over from other donors' samples. CDR3s include the opening cysteine and the closing phenylalanine or tryptophan. The order of the fields is V gene, D gene, J gene, CDR3 DNA, CDR3 protein. D genes are given only for firm matches.

v_call: TRBV15; d_call: TRBD2; j_call: TRBJ2-5; cdr3_nt: TGTGCCACCAGCAGGCCGACGGGGGGTGCAGAGACCCAGTACTTC; cdr3_aa: CATSRPTGGAETQYF
v_call: TRBV2; d_call: NA; j_call: TRBJ1-6; cdr3_nt: TGTGCCAGCAGTGAACCTCCACTCCGGGGCTATAATTCACCCCTCCACTTT; cdr3_aa: CASSEPPLRGYNSPLHF
v_call: TRBV6-6; d_call: TRBD1; j_call: TRBJ1-2; cdr3_nt: TGTGCCAGCAGTAAAGGACAGGAGAATAACTATGGCTACACCTTC; cdr3_aa: CASSKGQENNYGYTF
v_call: TRBV7-2; d_call: NA; j_call: TRBJ1-6; cdr3_nt: TGTGCCAGCAGCTCCAGGGTCTCACCCCTCCACTTT; cdr3_aa: CASSSRVSPLHF
v_call: TRBV6-6; d_call: TRBD1; j_call: TRBJ1-5; cdr3_nt: TGTGCCAGCAGCGACAGGGCTAGCAATCAGCCCCAGCATTTT; cdr3_aa: CASSDRASNQPQHF
v_call: TRBV7-8; d_call: TRBD1; j_call: TRBJ2-3; cdr3_nt: TGTGCCAGCAGCTCGTGGGGACAGGGATCAGATACGCAGTATTTT; cdr3_aa: CASSSWGQGSDTQYF
v_call: TRBV18; d_call: NA; j_call: TRBJ1-3; cdr3_nt: TGTGCCAGCTCACTAAATCCGGGAGCCAGCTCTGGAAACACCATATATTTT; cdr3_aa: CASSLNPGASSGNTIYF
v_call: TRBV5-1; d_call: NA; j_call: TRBJ1-2; cdr3_nt: TGCGCCAGCAGCTTGGAAGGAGGGTCCTATGGCTACACCTTC; cdr3_aa: CASSLEGGSYGYTF
v_call: TRBV9; d_call: TRBD1; j_call: TRBJ1-2; cdr3_nt: TGTGCCAGCAGCGTAGGGGACAGCTGGACGGACTCCACCTTC; cdr3_aa: CASSVGDSWTDSTF
v_call: TRBV6-5; d_call: TRBD1; j_call: TRBJ1-2; cdr3_nt: TGTGCCAGCAGTTACCCAACCCAGGGGGTCTATGGCTACACCTTC; cdr3_aa: CASSYPTQGVYGYTF
v_call: TRBV10-3; d_call: TRBD2; j_call: TRBJ2-7; cdr3_nt: TGTGCCATCAGCCTTGGGGGGACTAGCGGGAGTGGCGAGCAGTACTTC; cdr3_aa: CAISLGGTSGSGEQYF
v_call: TRBV29-1; d_call: NA; j_call: TRBJ2-4; cdr3_nt: TGCAGCGTCCTTGATACATTTTGGGCCAAAAACATTCAGTACTTC; cdr3_aa: CSVLDTFWAKNIQYF
v_call: TRBV7-9; d_call: NA; j_call: TRBJ1-5; cdr3_nt: TGTGCCAGCAGCCCAGAGGGAAGGCAGCCCCAGCATTTT; cdr3_aa: CASSPEGRQPQHF